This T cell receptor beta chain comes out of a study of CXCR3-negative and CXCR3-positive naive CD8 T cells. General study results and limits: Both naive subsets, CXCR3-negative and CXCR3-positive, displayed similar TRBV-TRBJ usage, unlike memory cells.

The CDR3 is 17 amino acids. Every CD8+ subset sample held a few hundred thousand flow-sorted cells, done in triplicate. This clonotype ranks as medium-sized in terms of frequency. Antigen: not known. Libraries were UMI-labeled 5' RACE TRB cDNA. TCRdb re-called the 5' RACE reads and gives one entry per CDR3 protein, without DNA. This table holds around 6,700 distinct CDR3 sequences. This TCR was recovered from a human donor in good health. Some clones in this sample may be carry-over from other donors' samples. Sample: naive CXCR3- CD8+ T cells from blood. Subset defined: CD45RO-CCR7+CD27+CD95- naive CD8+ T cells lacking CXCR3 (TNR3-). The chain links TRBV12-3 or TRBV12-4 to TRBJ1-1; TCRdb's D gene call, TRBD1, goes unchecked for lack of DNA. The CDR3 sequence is CASSPVRDRGQITEAFF.